The sample holds one count of the clone carrying this TCR beta chain. Antigen: not known. This specimen belongs to a study of CD8 T cells in Susac syndrome. General study findings and limits: In its TCR sequencing and HLA analysis, the study acknowledged that the number of individuals was relatively small.

The authors carried out high-throughput sequencing of TCR beta. They applied it to CD8+ and CD4+ T cells obtained from blood. Negative isolation yielded CD4+ and CD8+ T cells, and FACS enriched TEMRA cells. RNA amounts of 0.5 to 1 ug underwent reverse transcription with random hexamers. TCRdb reprocessed the immunoSEQ multiplex PCR reads with MiXCR, giving one entry per CDR3 protein. The sample yields about 300,000 distinct CDR3 sequences, roughly 90% seen once. This receptor was taken from a human donor with multiple sclerosis. The source material was CD8+ T cells from PBMCs.

The CDR3 sequence: CASKGTGSYEQYF. The CDR3 DNA reads TGTGCCAGCAAGGGGACAGGGAGCTACGAGCAGTACTTC. The gene calls are TRBV7-9 and TRBJ2-7, with TRBD1 matching over 9 bases. The CDR3 has 13 residues. The trim removed 7 bases at V and 3 bases at J, leaving 4 bases unmatched. Germline assignment: CDR1 SEHNR and CDR2 FQNEAQ (reference sequence).